These 31 T cell receptor beta chains were all obtained from the same sample, sequenced in a study of response to subunit inactivated influenza vaccine. Using its own MiXCR run on the RT-PCR reads, TCRdb lists one record per CDR3 protein. The sample shows about 780,000 distinct CDR3 sequences, roughly 18% of them seen only once. The sequenced sample was PBMCs from blood, obtained roughly 5 days after vaccination. Source of these receptors: a man in his fifties or sixties who received an inactivated influenza vaccine.

This clonotype occurred a few times. The gene calls are TRBV10-3 and TRBJ2-7; 8 nucleotides match TRBD2. Trimming took 9 bases from V and 0 from J; bases not matched to a gene: 4. Germline CDR1 reads ENHRY; CDR2 reads SYGVKD. This CDR3 is 13 amino acids long. CDR3 residues: CAILRGDSYEQYF. For the CDR3, the DNA is TGTGCCATACTGCGGGGGGACTCCTACGAGCAGTACTTC.

This clonotype came up a few times. CDR3 region: CASSLLAGGTYEQYF. DNA of the CDR3: TGTGCCAGCAGTTTACTAGCGGGGGGAACCTACGAGCAGTACTTC. This chain joins TRBV12-3 or TRBV12-4 and TRBJ2-7, with TRBD2 matching over 11 bases. The CDR3 contains 15 residues. The ends lost 2 bases at V and 2 bases at J; junction bases unmatched: 2.

The V gene is TRBV5-1, the J gene TRBJ1-4; weak D call: TRBD1 (6 bases). Deletions cut 4 bases from V and 8 bases from J, with 15 bases between. The CDR3 is made up of 14 amino acids. CDR1 SGHRS and CDR2 YFSETQ come from the germline V gene. CDR3 loop: CASSLQGREEKLFF. Written as DNA, the CDR3 is TGCGCCAGCAGCCTACAGGGCAGAGAAGAAAAACTGTTTTTT.

The sample holds many counts of this clonotype. The chain combines TRBV15 with TRBJ1-1, with D hard to call. Looked up from germline, CDR1 is LNHNV and CDR2 is YYDKDF (reference sequence). The CDR3 consists of 13 residues. Deletions cut 0 bases from V and 3 bases from J, with 5 bases between. The CDR3 nucleotides read TGTGCCACCAGCAGAGATGGGGACACTGAAGCTTTCTTT. Its protein is CATSRDGDTEAFF. The variable domain in full, with the rest retrieved from reference TRBV15 and TRBJ1-1, is DAMVIQNPRYQVTQFGKPVTLSCSQTLNHNVMYWYQQKSSQAPKLLFHYYDKDFNNEADTPDNFQSRRPNTSFCFLDIRSPGLGDTAMYLCATSRDGDTEAFFGQGTRLTVV.

This clonotype has just a few counts. The chain joins TRBV5-1 to TRBJ2-2, with 10 bases matching TRBD2. CDR3 size: 15 residues. Losses at the gene ends were 2 bases for V and 6 bases for J; bases not matched to a gene: 4. Germline CDR1 and CDR2: SGHRS and YFSETQ. CDR3 sequence reads: CASSFLAGDPGELFF. The CDR3 coding sequence is TGCGCCAGCAGCTTCCTAGCGGGGGATCCCGGGGAGCTGTTTTTT.

The chain joins TRBV5-1 to TRBJ1-2, with D possibly being TRBD1 (6 bases). The CDR3 has 14 residues. Germline V lookup: CDR1 SGHRS, CDR2 YFSETQ. V lost 3 bases, J lost 3 bases, and 12 bases lay in between. CDR3 nucleotides: TGCGCCAGCAGCTCCCAGGACAGATACTATGGCTACACCTTC. Protein product: CASSSQDRYYGYTF.

This clonotype was found a few times. The chain couples TRBV5-6 to TRBJ2-7; the D gene is possibly TRBD2 (7 bases). V was shortened by 3 bases and J by 5 bases, with 15 bases between the two germline ends. Looked up from germline, CDR1 is SGHDT and CDR2 is YYEEEE. The CDR3 length is 14 residues. The CDR3 bases are TGTGCCAGCAGCTCAAGGGGGGGGGCCCACGAGCAGTACTTC. Residues: CASSSRGGAHEQYF.

This clonotype was detected ten times or more. The CDR3 sequence is CSDRRGPSYNEQFF. In DNA, the CDR3 is TGCAGCGATCGTCGGGGTCCCTCCTACAATGAGCAGTTCTTC. The gene calls are TRBV29-1 and TRBJ2-1, with D perhaps TRBD2 (5 bases). Between the trimmed V and J ends, which lost 7 bases and 0 bases, there was a span of 13 bases. The germline V gene has CDR1 SQVTM and CDR2 ANQGSEA. The CDR3 is made up of 14 amino acids.

This clonotype was detected ten times or more. CDR3 in DNA: TGTGCCAGCACTCCGGGACAGGAAACTTTTGGACGGGGCGGCACAGATACGCAGTATTTT. It encodes CASTPGQETFGRGGTDTQYF. The rearrangement links TRBV12-3 or TRBV12-4 to TRBJ2-3; TRBD1 agrees at 8 bases. The CDR3 has 20 amino acids. Trimming cost V 7 bases and J 1 base; bases outside gene matches: 22.

This clonotype was counted a few times. The rearrangement joins TRBV18 to TRBJ2-2, with 8 nucleotides matching TRBD2. Germline CDR1 KGHSH, CDR2 LQKENI. This CDR3 region has 16 residues. J gave up 4 bases and V 3 bases, and 7 bases lay outside the gene matches. This CDR3 is CASSPQTAGGTGELFF. The CDR3 DNA reads TGTGCCAGCTCACCCCAGACGGCGGGGGGCACCGGGGAGCTGTTTTTT.

This clonotype showed up just a few times. The rearrangement uses TRBV11-1 and TRBJ2-1; D uncertain. V gave up 3 bases and J gave up 12 bases, with 12 bases separating them. This CDR3 contains 12 residues. Germline V gene data show CDR1 as SGHAT and CDR2 as FQDESV (reference sequence). CDR3 loop: CASSFRAFGQFF. The CDR3 DNA reads as TGTGCCAGCAGCTTCCGGGCCTTCGGGCAGTTCTTC.

This clonotype was detected only a few times. The chain links TRBV6-5 to TRBJ2-1; TRBD2 matches at 11 bases. The CDR3 consists of 15 residues. Germline values: CDR1 MNHEY, CDR2 SVGAGI. The junction had 6 bases not matched to a gene; V was cut back by 2 bases and J by 9 bases. CDR3 sequence reads: CASSYDSGRAGEQFF. As DNA, the CDR3 is TGTGCCAGCAGTTACGATAGCGGGAGGGCCGGTGAGCAGTTCTTC.

The J gene is TRBJ2-2, the V gene TRBV4-1; TRBD2 is a possible D gene (5 bases). CDR1 is MGHRA and CDR2 is YSYEKL in the germline V gene. CDR3 size: 15 residues. The germline V and J ends were trimmed by 2 bases and 4 bases, with 11 bases remaining between them. The CDR3 nucleotides read TGCGCCAGCAGCCAATTTTTAGCGAGCACCGGGGAGCTGTTTTTT. Its protein is CASSQFLASTGELFF.

This clonotype was seen ten or more times. This chain uses TRBV10-3 with TRBJ2-7, with 8 bases matching TRBD1. J lost 7 bases, V lost 6 bases, and 5 bases had no gene match. The CDR3 sequence is 12 residues long. Germline CDR1 and CDR2: ENHRY and SYGVKD. The CDR3 DNA reads TGTGCCATCAGCCAGACAGGGGTAGAGCAGTACTTC. Its translation is CAISQTGVEQYF.

The sample holds a few counts of this clonotype. The V call is TRBV27, the J call TRBJ2-3; TRBD1 matches at 7 bases. CDR1 MNHEY and CDR2 SMNVEV come from the germline V gene (reference sequence). The CDR3 has 15 amino acids. With 5 bases clipped from V and 2 bases from J, the junction kept 7 bases outside the gene matches. CDR3: CASSPGGPFTDTQYF. The CDR3, as DNA: TGTGCCAGCAGTCCAGGGGGACCCTTCACAGATACGCAGTATTTT.

V gene TRBV2 combines with J gene TRBJ2-1; the D gene is possibly TRBD2 (5 bases). Trimming took 6 bases from V and 6 from J, leaving 15 bases between them. Germline CDR1 is SNHLY and CDR2 is FYNNEI. The length of the CDR3 is 14 residues. The CDR3 nucleotides read TGTGCCAGCAGAGACCTGGGAGCGACCAATGAGCAGTTCTTC. It yields the protein CASRDLGATNEQFF.

The V and J genes are TRBV7-9 and TRBJ2-1; D possibly corresponds to TRBD2 (5 bases). Trimming stripped 3 bases from V and 9 bases from J, with 6 bases between. The CDR3 sequence is 11 residues long. Germline loops: CDR1 SEHNR, CDR2 FQNEAQ (reference sequence). The CDR3 nucleotides read TGTGCCAGCAGCTTTGAGGGTGAGCAGTTCTTC. Protein sequence: CASSFEGEQFF.

This clonotype has at least ten counts. The chain employs TRBV20-1 and TRBJ1-1; D ambiguous. Germline lookup yields CDR1 DFQATT and CDR2 SNEGSKA (reference sequence). This CDR3 is 11 amino acids long. With 6 bases removed from V and 5 bases from J, the gap between germline ends came to 10 bases. The CDR3 nucleotides are TGCAGTGCCCGCGGGGTAACTGAAGCTTTCTTT. Translated, it gives CSARGVTEAFF.

This clonotype has more than one count but fewer than ten. The chain couples TRBV11-1 to TRBJ1-1; D not resolved. The germline CDR1 and CDR2 sequences are SGHAT and FQDESV (reference sequence). Trimming took 5 bases from V and 3 from J, leaving 10 bases between them. The CDR3 runs to 13 residues. CDR3 nucleotides: TGTGCCAGCAGCCTGAACCTGGACACTGAAGCTTTCTTT. It codes for CASSLNLDTEAFF.

This chain joins TRBV4-2 and TRBJ2-1; D possibly corresponds to TRBD1 (6 bases). In germline, CDR1 is LGHNA, CDR2 YNFKEQ. The CDR3 contains 15 residues. V lost 0 bases and J 3 bases, leaving 9 bases between the germline ends. CDR3 nucleotides: TGTGCCAGCAGCCAAGAACAGGGAAACTACAATGAGCAGTTCTTC. This translates into CASSQEQGNYNEQFF.

The chain recombines TRBV11-2 with TRBJ2-1; D gene unclear. Trimming removed 0 bases at V and 0 bases at J, with 12 bases between. This CDR3 has 17 residues. Per germline, CDR1 SGHAT and CDR2 FQNNGV. As DNA, the CDR3 is TGTGCCAGCAGCTTAGATCTCACTACCAGCTCCTACAATGAGCAGTTCTTC. It is translated as CASSLDLTTSSYNEQFF.

At least ten counts were recorded for this clonotype. The gene calls are TRBV5-1 and TRBJ2-1; the D is unclear. V gave up 0 bases and J gave up 15 bases, with 10 bases separating them. CDR1 and CDR2 (germline): SGHRS, YFSETQ. The CDR3 has 11 residues. This CDR3 is CASSLAGERFF. The CDR3 DNA is TGCGCCAGCAGCTTGGCCGGAGAAAGGTTCTTC.

The rearrangement joins TRBV20-1 to TRBJ2-7, with D possibly TRBD1 on 6 matching bases. CDR3 length: 13 amino acids. Germline CDR1 DFQATT, CDR2 SNEGSKA (reference sequence). V lost 5 bases, J lost 0 bases, and 11 bases lay in between. CDR3 nucleotide sequence: TGCAGTGCTGGTTTCAGGGGCTCCTACGAGCAGTACTTC. Protein sequence: CSAGFRGSYEQYF.

V gene TRBV4-1 combines with J gene TRBJ2-4; 7 positions agree with TRBD1. V shed 0 bases and J 9 bases; nucleotides not matched to a gene: 14. This CDR3 has 17 residues. From germline, CDR1 is MGHRA and CDR2 YSYEKL. The DNA of the CDR3 is TGCGCCAGCAGCCAAGAACCGGGGACAGTCCCCTTGGGCATTCAGTACTTC. This gives the protein CASSQEPGTVPLGIQYF.

This chain connects TRBV11-3 to TRBJ2-1, with D tentatively TRBD2 (5 bases). CDR3 size: 12 residues. Looked up from germline, CDR1 is SGHNT and CDR2 is YENEEA. The germline V and J ends were trimmed by 2 bases and 9 bases, with 8 bases remaining between them. The CDR3 protein is CASSLHEGEQFF. The CDR3 DNA sequence: TGTGCCAGCAGCTTACACGAGGGTGAGCAGTTCTTC.

This clonotype was found a few times. This rearrangement joins TRBV5-1 to TRBJ2-3; 11 bases are a match to TRBD2. V lost 4 bases and J lost 0; bases outside the gene matches: 10. Germline V gene sequence: CDR1 SGHRS, CDR2 YFSETQ. The CDR3 consists of 18 residues. The CDR3 region has the DNA TGCGCCAGCAGCGTCCTTAGCGGGAGGGACCCTAGCACAGATACGCAGTATTTT. Protein sequence: CASSVLSGRDPSTDTQYF.

There are many counts of this clonotype. V gene TRBV20-1 combines with J gene TRBJ2-1, with 10 positions matching TRBD2. The CDR3 loop spans 16 amino acids. In germline, CDR1 is DFQATT, CDR2 SNEGSKA (reference sequence). J gave up 0 bases and V 5 bases, and 7 bases lay outside the gene matches. CDR3 residues: CSAHRTSGSSYNEQFF. The CDR3 DNA reads as TGCAGTGCTCATCGGACTAGCGGAAGCTCCTACAATGAGCAGTTCTTC.

This chain connects TRBV7-2 to TRBJ2-7; 9 nucleotides align to TRBD1. This CDR3 has 15 residues. Germline V gene sequence: CDR1 SGHTA, CDR2 FQGNSA. The V and J ends lost 4 bases and 6 bases, in that order; junction bases with no gene match: 10. The CDR3 DNA reads TGTGCCAGCAGCTGGGCCGGACAGGGGACAGGCGAGCAGTACTTC. Translation gives CASSWAGQGTGEQYF.

In this sample, this clonotype turned up a few times. The chain couples TRBV20-1 to TRBJ2-1, with TRBD2 matching over 10 bases. The CDR3 runs to 16 residues. The germline V gene encodes CDR1 DFQATT and CDR2 SNEGSKA (reference sequence). The V gene end was trimmed by 3 bases and the J gene end by 3 bases; junction bases not matched to a gene: 8. As DNA, the CDR3 is TGCAGTGCTAGTATTAATAGCGGGGGGAGCTACAATGAGCAGTTCTTC. It codes for CSASINSGGSYNEQFF.

The CDR3 DNA is TGTGCCAGCAGCGCCAAGGAAGCGGGACCTAGCACAGATACGCAGTATTTT. Translation: CASSAKEAGPSTDTQYF. The chain carries TRBV13 and TRBJ2-3, with TRBD2 identical over 7 bases. This CDR3 comprises 17 residues. CDR1 PRHDT and CDR2 FYEKMQ come from the germline V gene (reference sequence). Germline trimming cut 5 bases from V and 0 bases from J; bases unmatched to any gene: 11.

This clonotype was found many times. V usage is TRBV6-2 or TRBV6-3 and J usage is TRBJ2-7, with D perhaps matching TRBD1 or TRBD2 (5 bases each). Trimming took 6 bases from V and 6 from J, leaving 18 bases between them. Germline V gene data show CDR1 as MNHEY and CDR2 as SVGEGT. The CDR3 sequence is 14 residues long. The CDR3, as DNA: TGTGCCAGCAGGGGGACGGACGCCGGCCTCGAGCAGTACTTC. It codes for CASRGTDAGLEQYF.